This is a list of T cell receptor beta chains from one sample in a study of cytomegalovirus exposure and HLA in healthy donors. Using immunoSEQ multiplex PCR, the repertoire was profiled, and TCRdb retains in-frame clones only, with some absent. The sample contains 100,000 to 150,000 clones, approximately 80% of which appear only once. The sample comprised PBMCs. The receptors were sampled from a woman between 18 and 30 years old in good health and CMV-seronegative. Each CDR3 is given with its conserved first and last residue. D genes are given only for firm matches. Not all rows give a size; the values are once, few, many and, for expanded clones, a class.

j_call | d_call | clone_size | v_call | cdr3_aa | cdr3_nt
TRBJ2-7 | TRBD2 | once | TRBV6-5 | CASSSPGLAVGGEQYF | TGTGCCAGCAGTTCCCCGGGACTAGCGGTAGGGGGGGAGCAGTACTTC
TRBJ1-1 | TRBD1 | once | TRBV19 | CASSSGTGGTEAFF | TGTGCCAGTTCAAGCGGGACAGGGGGCACTGAAGCTTTCTTT
TRBJ1-2 | . | . | TRBV28 | CASSVLGGAYGYTF | TGTGCCAGCAGCGTACTGGGGGGGGCTTATGGCTACACCTTC
TRBJ2-3 | TRBD2 | . | TRBV5-1 | CASSLGRGIVADTQYF | TGCGCCAGCAGCTTGGGGCGGGGGATAGTTGCAGATACGCAGTATTTT
TRBJ2-7 | TRBD1 | . | TRBV10-2 | CASSWTGTYEQYF | TGCGCCAGCAGCTGGACAGGGACCTACGAGCAGTACTTC
TRBJ1-1 | . | . | TRBV5-1 | CASRPADTGGAFF | TGCGCCAGCAGGCCGGCGGACACCGGGGGAGCTTTCTTT
TRBJ2-3 | TRBD1 | . | TRBV18 | CASSPTGGLTDTQYF | TGTGCCAGCTCGCCTACAGGGGGTCTCACAGATACGCAGTATTTT
TRBJ1-2 | . | . | TRBV6-5 | CASSQGRYGYTF | TGTGCCAGCAGTCAGGGGCGTTATGGCTACACCTTC
TRBJ1-2 | . | . | TRBV5-1 | CASSFGYGYTF | TGCGCCAGCAGCTTCGGCTATGGCTACACCTTC
TRBJ1-4 | TRBD1 | . | TRBV5-1 | CASSPGTGDEKLFF | TGCGCCAGCAGCCCCGGGACAGGGGACGAAAAACTGTTTTTT
TRBJ1-1 | . | . | TRBV7-2 | CASSSAPNTEAFF | TGTGCCAGCAGCAGCGCCCCGAACACTGAAGCTTTCTTT
TRBJ2-1 | TRBD2 | . | TRBV5-1 | CASSLGLAGRSYNEQFF | TGCGCCAGCAGCCTAGGACTAGCGGGGAGATCCTACAATGAGCAGTTCTTC
TRBJ2-7 | TRBD1 | once | TRBV29-1 | CSVTQGLPPYEQYF | TGCAGCGTTACACAGGGGCTACCACCCTACGAGCAGTACTTC
TRBJ2-2 | . | . | TRBV5-1 | CASSLAGSNTGELFF | TGCGCCAGCAGCTTGGCAGGATCGAATACCGGGGAGCTGTTTTTT
TRBJ1-1 | . | . | TRBV30 | CAWSSGPGSRAFF | TGTGCCTGGAGTAGTGGGCCAGGGTCGAGGGCTTTCTTT
TRBJ1-2 | . | . | TRBV4-1 | CASSQDGEGGANYGYTF | TGCGCCAGCAGCCAAGATGGAGAGGGGGGGGCTAACTATGGCTACACCTTC
TRBJ2-6 | . | . | TRBV5-5 | CASSLVEQGSSGANGLTF | TGTGCCAGCAGCTTGGTTGAACAGGGAAGCTCTGGGGCCAACGGCCTGACTTTC
TRBJ2-1 | . | . | TRBV6-6 | CASTLQGLPYNEQFF | TGTGCCAGCACCCTTCAGGGTTTGCCCTACAATGAGCAGTTCTTC
TRBJ2-7 | . | . | TRBV19 | CASSPPGVAEQYF | TGTGCCAGTAGTCCCCCCGGTGTCGCCGAGCAGTACTTC
TRBJ2-5 | . | . | TRBV7-2 | CASSSLGETQYF | TGTGCCAGCAGCTCCCTTGGCGAGACCCAGTACTTC
TRBJ2-3 | . | . | TRBV19 | CASSIQADTQYF | TGTGCCAGTAGTATCCAGGCAGATACGCAGTATTTT
TRBJ1-1 | . | . | TRBV6-5 | CASSTGTYYSKAFF | TGTGCCAGCAGCACCGGGACTTATTACAGTAAAGCTTTCTTT
TRBJ2-3 | TRBD2 | few | TRBV7-2 | CASSFTGGFTDTQYF | TGTGCCAGCAGCTTTACGGGAGGGTTCACAGATACGCAGTATTTT